The 15 T cell receptor beta chains given below trace back to one sample, sequenced in a study of beta chain features in type 1 diabetes. Reverse transcribing all isolated RNA meant expressed TCRB transcripts were sequenced. Sequencing used immunoSEQ multiplex PCR; TCRdb keeps in-frame clones, though not all of them. Of fewer than 650,000 clones in the sample, around 15% were seen once. The sequenced sample consisted of naive CD4+ T cells from blood. The receptors originated from a man younger than 35 in good health.

The CDR3 bases are TGTGCCAGCAGCCAGACCGAGCAGTACTTC. It translates to CASSQTEQYF. The chain carries TRBV28 and TRBJ2-7; no clear D. CDR1 is MDHEN and CDR2 is SYDVKM in the germline V gene. Trimming removed 6 bases at V and 6 bases at J, with 6 bases between. This CDR3 has 10 amino acids.

This clone appeared a few times. This chain links TRBV5-6 with TRBJ2-7, with D perhaps TRBD1 (5 bases). Deletions cut 2 bases from V and 3 bases from J, with 6 bases between. The CDR3 loop spans 12 amino acids. The germline CDR1 and CDR2 sequences are SGHDT and YYEEEE. CDR3 bases: TGTGCCAGCAGCTTCGACAGCTACGAGCAGTACTTC. Its translation is CASSFDSYEQYF.

This clone was seen a few times. CDR3 amino acids: CASSLGQTWRAEQFF. CDR3 sequence (DNA): TGTGCCAGCAGTTTGGGCCAAACCTGGAGGGCTGAGCAGTTCTTC. V is TRBV27 and J is TRBJ2-1, with D perhaps matching TRBD2 (6 bases). There are 15 residues in the CDR3. The germline V gene encodes CDR1 MNHEY and CDR2 SMNVEV (reference sequence). Trimming removed 3 bases from V and 9 bases from J, with 18 bases in between.

CDR3 sequence reads: CASSLTGNPAEAFF. DNA of the CDR3: TGTGCCAGCAGCCTCACAGGGAACCCAGCTGAAGCTTTCTTT. The genes are TRBV7-2 and TRBJ1-1, with D tentatively TRBD1 (6 bases). Germline-derived CDR1 and CDR2 are SGHTA and FQGNSA. CDR3 length equals 14 residues. V shed 5 bases and J shed 6 bases, with 16 bases lying between them.

Only a few counts were recorded for this clone. This chain uses TRBV23-1 with TRBJ1-5; no clear D gene. TRBV23-1 is classed as an ORF, of uncertain function. V was shortened by 2 bases and J by 3 bases, with 8 bases between the two germline ends. The CDR3 is 14 amino acids. The CDR3: CASSQIDNNQPQHF. CDR3 nucleotide sequence: TGCGCCAGCAGTCAAATTGACAACAATCAGCCCCAGCATTTT.

This clone was recorded a few times. V usage is TRBV7-9 and J usage is TRBJ2-7, with D possibly matching TRBD1 (6 bases). The germline V gene has CDR1 SEHNR and CDR2 FQNEAQ (reference sequence). V lost 5 bases to trimming and J lost 2 bases, with 13 bases between them. CDR3 length: 14 amino acids. This CDR3 is CASSPGQRTYEQYF. The CDR3 DNA reads as TGTGCCAGCAGCCCCGGACAGCGAACCTACGAGCAGTACTTC.

The sample holds a few counts of this clone. The chain uses TRBV5-1 and TRBJ2-1; D may match TRBD1 or TRBD2 (6 bases each). The germline V and J ends were trimmed by 4 bases and 1 base, with 15 bases remaining between them. Germline lookup yields CDR1 SGHRS and CDR2 YFSETQ. The CDR3 runs 16 residues. CDR3 sequence (DNA): TGCGCCAGCAGCGCCGTCTGGGGGGCTTCCTACAATGAGCAGTTCTTC. Translation: CASSAVWGASYNEQFF.

This clone was observed a handful of times. J is TRBJ1-2 and V is TRBV6-5; possibly TRBD1 for D (5 bases). V was trimmed by 2 bases and J by 5 bases, leaving 9 bases between them. Germline assignment: CDR1 MNHEY and CDR2 SVGAGI. This CDR3 is 13 amino acids long. CDR3 sequence: CASSYRQGYGYTF. The CDR3 DNA is TGTGCCAGCAGTTACCGGCAGGGATATGGCTACACCTTC.

This clone was seen once. V usage is TRBV27 and J usage is TRBJ2-1; 7 nucleotides align to TRBD1. Trimming at V came to 0 bases and at J to 3 bases, leaving 2 bases not matched to a gene. CDR1 is MNHEY and CDR2 is SMNVEV in the germline V gene (reference sequence). CDR3 length: 15 amino acids. The CDR3 DNA is TGTGCCAGCAGTTTATCTGACAGGGTCTACAATGAGCAGTTCTTC. Its protein product is CASSLSDRVYNEQFF.

In its sample, this clone was seen a few times. The CDR3 region has the DNA TGTGCCAGCAGCTTGGGTCAGGGGAATTCACCCCTCCACTTT. It codes for CASSLGQGNSPLHF. The chain carries TRBV5-4 and TRBJ1-6, with D tentatively TRBD1 (6 bases). The CDR3 length is 14 residues. CDR1 is SGHNT, CDR2 YYREEE, per germline (reference sequence). Trimming removed 0 bases at V and 7 bases at J, with 8 bases between.

This clone was seen more than once but under ten times. This chain links TRBV6-5 with TRBJ2-1; 9 bases map to TRBD2. Trimming removed 0 bases from V and 8 bases from J; junction bases left unmatched: 5. Germline loops: CDR1 MNHEY, CDR2 SVGAGI. This CDR3 has 15 residues. The CDR3 nucleotides are TGTGCCAGCAGTTACTCGCTAGCGGGGCTTTATGAGCAGTTCTTC. Translation: CASSYSLAGLYEQFF.

The genes are TRBV14 and TRBJ2-7, with D uncertain. There are 13 residues in the CDR3. Germline-derived CDR1 and CDR2 are SGHDN and FVKESK. Trimming left V 0 bases short and J 7 bases short, with 10 bases between. CDR3 sequence (DNA): TGTGCCAGCAGCCAAGATCGAACCGGGGAGCAGTACTTC. It translates to CASSQDRTGEQYF.

This clone was observed a handful of times. This sequence joins TRBV7-2 and TRBJ1-2, with 7 bases identical to TRBD1. V lost 5 bases to trimming and J lost 6 bases; unmatched junction nucleotides: 12. Per germline, CDR1 SGHTA and CDR2 FQGNSA. The CDR3 covers 15 residues. Here the CDR3 reads CASSLNYRGGDGYTF. CDR3 bases: TGTGCCAGCAGCCTTAATTACAGGGGAGGTGATGGCTACACCTTC.

The chain employs TRBV18 and TRBJ2-3; no firm D call. The germline gives CDR1 KGHSH, CDR2 LQKENI. With 2 bases removed from V and 4 bases from J, the gap between germline ends came to 13 bases. This CDR3 comprises 15 residues. CDR3 sequence reads: CASSPGLGKADTQYF. The DNA of the CDR3 is TGTGCCAGCTCACCAGGGCTGGGAAAGGCAGATACGCAGTATTTT.

The chain is built from TRBV28 and TRBJ2-7; possibly TRBD1 for D (6 bases). Germline CDR1 and CDR2: MDHEN and SYDVKM. Trimming shortened V by 6 bases and J by 0 bases, and 15 bases separated the two germline ends. This CDR3 region has 15 residues. CDR3 region: CASRKQGHLSYEQYF. The CDR3 DNA is TGTGCCAGCAGGAAACAGGGACACCTCTCCTACGAGCAGTACTTC.